This note documents a single T cell receptor (beta chain) sequence. The sample originates from a study of blood T cell repertoires in COVID-19. Study background: The United States, Italy and Spain were the sources of the acute and convalescent COVID-19 samples. T cells, B-cell-depleted T cells, or PBMCs provided the cDNA or gDNA that served as material.

The participants were between roughly 18 and 89 years old and came from fewer than 25 US areas. TCRdb's table, derived via immunoSEQ multiplex PCR, lists solely in-frame clones and lacks some. This sample carries 300,000 to 350,000 clones, around 91% of them seen once, and the ten largest clones take 3.5% to 4.5%. This clonotype was sampled from a young woman with acute COVID-19. Sequencing was done on a sample of PBMCs or T cells enriched from blood (not recorded which).

Here the CDR3 DNA reads TGTGCCAGCAGCCAGGAATCCGGGACAGGGCTAGCCAAAAACATTCAGTACTTC. It is translated as CASSQESGTGLAKNIQYF. The V gene is TRBV4-2, the J gene TRBJ2-4, with 9 nucleotides matching TRBD1. This CDR3 comprises 18 residues. Germline assignment: CDR1 LGHNA and CDR2 YNFKEQ. V was clipped by 3 bases and J by 0 bases; unmatched bases: 9.